The 30 T cell receptor beta chains below all came from one sample that was sequenced in a study of Ad26.COV2.S vaccination and SARS-CoV-2 variants. Generated by immunoSEQ multiplex PCR, the TCRdb table keeps only in-frame clones and is missing some. The data hold roughly 350,000 clones, with 87% observed a single time. Treatment defined: some 20 received Ad26.COV2.S at low or high dose, single or two shots; 5 received placebo; per-sample allocation not given. Following the first vaccine or placebo injection, samples were taken on day 63. The starting material was peripheral blood, obtained in a trial of Ad26.COV2.S vaccine versus placebo. These receptor sequences come from a person between 18 and 59 years old who received the Ad26.COV2.S COVID-19 vaccine or a placebo.

This clone was counted a single time. The J gene is TRBJ1-6, the V gene TRBV4-3; D uncertain. The V and J ends lost 4 bases and 0 bases respectively, with 16 bases between them. The CDR3 loop spans 18 amino acids. In germline, CDR1 is LGHNA, CDR2 YSLEER. For the CDR3, the DNA is TGCGCCAGCAGCCCAGGCGGCGCCCGAAGCTCCTATAATTCACCCCTCCACTTT. Its translation is CASSPGGARSSYNSPLHF.

The genes are TRBV3-1 (or the pseudogene TRBV3-2) and TRBJ1-4; 7 positions agree with TRBD1. J was trimmed by 8 bases and V by 4 bases; bases with no gene match: 4. Looked up from germline, CDR1 is LGHDT and CDR2 is YNNKEL (reference sequence). This CDR3 is 13 amino acids long. CDR3 sequence (DNA): TGTGCCAGCAGCCGACAGGGAGACGAAAAACTGTTTTTT. Residues: CASSRQGDEKLFF.

The rearrangement links TRBV5-3 to TRBJ1-2, with D unresolved. TRBV5-3 is annotated as an ORF whose role is uncertain. This CDR3 is built from 13 residues. V was trimmed by 0 bases and J by 0 bases, leaving 3 bases between them. The CDR3 DNA is TGTGCCAGAAGCTTGGGGGCTAACTATGGCTACACCTTC. It specifies CARSLGANYGYTF.

The CDR3 region is CASSYAGQGAHGYTF. For the CDR3, the DNA is TGTGCCAGCAGTTATGCCGGACAGGGGGCACATGGCTACACCTTC. The chain is built from TRBV6-5 and TRBJ1-2, with 11 bases matching TRBD1. CDR1 is MNHEY, CDR2 SVGAGI, per germline. The length of the CDR3 is 15 residues. The V gene end was trimmed by 3 bases and the J gene end by 6 bases; junction bases not matched to a gene: 6.

V gene TRBV18 combines with J gene TRBJ1-3; D is ambiguous. This CDR3 comprises 16 residues. Germline assignment: CDR1 KGHSH and CDR2 LQKENI. Trimming removed 3 bases at V and 0 bases at J, with 12 bases between. CDR3 nucleotides: TGTGCCAGCTCACCCGGGCAGGCAATCTCTGGAAACACCATATATTTT. It codes for CASSPGQAISGNTIYF.

The rearrangement joins TRBV10-3 to TRBJ2-2, with D possibly TRBD2 on 6 matching bases. Germline values: CDR1 ENHRY, CDR2 SYGVKD. The CDR3 is 17 residues long. V dropped 7 bases and J dropped 1 base, with 19 bases sitting between them. CDR3 protein: CAIKSGPGEENTGELFF. The CDR3 region has the DNA TGTGCCATCAAGTCGGGGCCCGGGGAGGAGAACACCGGGGAGCTGTTTTTT.

This clone showed up just once. V is TRBV5-4 and J is TRBJ1-1; 7 bases are shared with TRBD1. The V segment lost 4 bases and the J segment 0 bases; nucleotides outside the gene matches: 9. The germline CDR1 and CDR2 sequences are SGHNT and YYREEE (reference sequence). This CDR3 region has 16 residues. In DNA form, the CDR3 reads TGTGCCAGCAGCCCCGACAGGGTAAGGATGAACACTGAAGCTTTCTTT. Translated: CASSPDRVRMNTEAFF.

In regard to this clone: Other DNA sequences of this sample code for an identical CDR3. J is TRBJ1-5 and V is TRBV15, with D unclear. The germline V gene has CDR1 LNHNV and CDR2 YYDKDF (reference sequence). This CDR3 is built from 13 residues. V gave up 0 bases and J gave up 6 bases, with 6 bases separating them. Here the CDR3 reads CATSRDPGQPQHF. The CDR3 DNA follows: TGTGCCACCAGCAGAGATCCGGGTCAGCCCCAGCATTTT. Supplemented by reference TRBV15 and TRBJ1-5, the full variable domain reads DAMVIQNPRYQVTQFGKPVTLSCSQTLNHNVMYWYQQKSSQAPKLLFHYYDKDFNNEADTPDNFQSRRPNTSFCFLDIRSPGLGDTAMYLCATSRDPGQPQHFGDGTRLSIL.

V and J are TRBV10-3 and TRBJ2-7; D possibly corresponds to TRBD1 (5 bases). The CDR3 runs to 14 residues. Germline loops: CDR1 ENHRY, CDR2 SYGVKD. The germline V and J ends were trimmed by 2 bases and 2 bases, with 10 bases remaining between them. CDR3 amino acids: CAISEPTATYEQYF. The CDR3 bases are TGTGCCATCAGTGAGCCGACAGCAACCTACGAGCAGTACTTC.

CDR3 protein: CASSSTRGMGNEQYF. CDR3 nucleotides: TGCGCCAGCAGCTCTACCCGAGGGATGGGAAACGAGCAGTACTTC. The V call is TRBV5-1, the J call TRBJ2-7; D may be TRBD2 (5 bases). Germline CDR1 and CDR2: SGHRS and YFSETQ. Trimming removed 3 bases at V and 5 bases at J, with 18 bases between. The CDR3 runs 15 residues.

This clone has only one observation. Other DNA variants within this sample encode the same CDR3. CDR3 in amino acids: CASSLPGGGDTQYF. The CDR3 DNA is TGCGCCAGCAGCTTACCGGGGGGTGGGGATACGCAGTATTTT. The chain is built from TRBV5-1 and TRBJ2-3; 7 bases line up with TRBD2. Per germline, CDR1 SGHRS and CDR2 YFSETQ. V lost 2 bases, J lost 6 bases, and 6 bases stayed unmatched. The CDR3 is 14 amino acids.

This chain links TRBV6-5 with TRBJ2-3; possible D gene TRBD2, 5 bases. The CDR3 consists of 14 residues. The V gene lost 11 bases and the J gene lost 2 bases, with 17 bases spanning the gap. Germline-derived CDR1 and CDR2 are MNHEY and SVGAGI. CDR3 region: CAAKRERNTDTQYF. CDR3 nucleotides: TGTGCCGCAAAACGAGAGCGGAACACAGATACGCAGTATTTT.

The chain links TRBV12-5 to TRBJ1-3, with 7 bases identical to TRBD1. CDR1 is LGHNT and CDR2 is FRNRAP in the germline V gene. J lost 2 bases, V lost 6 bases, and 10 bases had no gene match. The CDR3 runs to 16 residues. The chain's CDR3 is CASGSTGFVAGNTIYF. DNA for the CDR3: TGTGCTAGTGGCTCGACAGGGTTCGTCGCTGGAAACACCATATATTTT.

This clone turned up a few times. The chain couples TRBV6-5 to TRBJ2-1, with 8 positions matching TRBD1. V gave up 2 bases and J gave up 7 bases; unmatched junction bases: 1. Germline-derived CDR1 and CDR2 are MNHEY and SVGAGI. This CDR3 comprises 13 residues. In DNA, the CDR3 is TGTGCCAGCAGTTACACAGGGGGGAATGAGCAGTTCTTC. It is translated as CASSYTGGNEQFF.

The chain joins TRBV7-2 to TRBJ2-7, with TRBD1 matching 10 bases. After removal of 4 bases from V and 2 bases from J, the junction contained 2 bases not matched to a gene. This CDR3 contains 14 residues. Germline values: CDR1 SGHTA, CDR2 FQGNSA. Here the CDR3 reads CASSSGTGAYEQYF. The CDR3 DNA reads TGTGCCAGCAGCTCCGGGACAGGGGCCTACGAGCAGTACTTC.

V usage is TRBV7-8 and J usage is TRBJ1-1; TRBD1 matches at 7 bases. The CDR3 covers 14 residues. Germline V gene data show CDR1 as SGHVS and CDR2 as FQNEAQ. The J segment lost 5 bases and the V segment lost 5 bases, leaving 8 bases of the junction unmatched. This CDR3 reads CASSETGRGTEAFF. The CDR3 region has the DNA TGTGCCAGCAGCGAGACAGGGCGGGGGACTGAAGCTTTCTTT.

The chain recombines TRBV14 with TRBJ2-1, with TRBD2 identical over 10 bases. Germline CDR1 reads SGHDN; CDR2 reads FVKESK. The CDR3 loop spans 18 amino acids. V was pared by 1 base and J by 0 bases, with 6 bases of the junction left unmatched. In nucleotides, the CDR3 is TGTGCCAGCAGCCAAGGACTAGCGGGCCAAATCTCCTACAATGAGCAGTTCTTC. Protein sequence: CASSQGLAGQISYNEQFF.

The CDR3 protein is CSVGTTVNTEAFF. The CDR3 bases are TGCAGCGTTGGAACGACGGTGAACACTGAAGCTTTCTTT. The chain links TRBV29-1 to TRBJ1-1; D uncertain. The V end lost 4 bases, the J end lost 0 bases, and 9 bases lay between the germline ends. Germline CDR1 is SQVTM and CDR2 is ANQGSEA. The CDR3 sequence is 13 residues long. The full variable domain, its missing parts supplied by reference TRBV29-1 and TRBJ1-1, is SAVISQKPSRDICQRGTSLTIQCQVDSQVTMMFWYRQQPGQSLTLIATANQGSEATYESGFVIDKFPISRPNLTFSTLTVSNMSPEDSSIYLCSVGTTVNTEAFFGQGTRLTVV.

The V and J genes are TRBV7-3 and TRBJ1-1, with D perhaps TRBD1 (5 bases). V was trimmed by 2 bases and J by 5 bases, leaving 15 bases between them. The length of the CDR3 is 15 residues. The germline V gene has CDR1 SGHTA and CDR2 FQGTGA. The DNA of the CDR3 is TGTGCCAGCAGCTTATTGGGGGTAAAATCGACTGAAGCTTTCTTT. Protein: CASSLLGVKSTEAFF.

The chain links TRBV9 to TRBJ1-3; 10 nucleotides match TRBD1. The CDR3 has 18 amino acids. Germline V gene lookup returns CDR1 SGDLS and CDR2 YYNGEE. The ends lost 4 bases at V and 0 bases at J; junction bases unmatched: 10. The CDR3 DNA sequence: TGTGCCAGCAGCCACAGTACGGGACAGGGGCGCTCTGGAAACACCATATATTTT. It specifies CASSHSTGQGRSGNTIYF.

The rearrangement joins TRBV5-1 to TRBJ2-7; either TRBD1 or TRBD2 may supply D (5 bases each). There are 13 residues in the CDR3. Trimming removed 1 base from V and 2 bases from J, with 7 bases in between. CDR1 is SGHRS, CDR2 YFSETQ, per germline. In nucleotides, the CDR3 is TGCGCCAGCAGCTTGCGGGGCACCTACGAGCAGTACTTC. As protein: CASSLRGTYEQYF.

The chain combines TRBV5-1 with TRBJ2-1; D uncertain. Germline V gene sequence: CDR1 SGHRS, CDR2 YFSETQ. The CDR3 has 12 residues. V was shortened by 0 bases and J by 7 bases, with 5 bases between the two germline ends. Here the CDR3 DNA reads TGCGCCAGCAGCTTGGTAGTGAATGAGCAGTTCTTC. Protein sequence: CASSLVVNEQFF.

The chain carries TRBV9 and TRBJ1-6, with D uncertain. This CDR3 region has 14 residues. In germline, CDR1 is SGDLS, CDR2 YYNGEE. V lost 6 bases, J lost 5 bases, and 12 bases lay in between. The CDR3 DNA sequence: TGTGCCAGCACCCCCGGGTTGGATAATTCACCCCTCCACTTT. Translation gives CASTPGLDNSPLHF.

The CDR3 protein is CASTGRTNTEAFF. CDR3 DNA: TGTGCCAGCACCGGACGTACGAACACTGAAGCTTTCTTT. This chain uses TRBV7-8 with TRBJ1-1; D is uncertain. This CDR3 is built from 13 residues. Germline CDR1 is SGHVS and CDR2 is FQNEAQ. V was trimmed by 7 bases and J by 1 base, leaving 10 bases between them.

The chain employs TRBV4-2 and TRBJ1-1, with D possibly TRBD1 on 6 matching bases. CDR1 and CDR2 (germline): LGHNA, YNFKEQ. This CDR3 is built from 15 residues. V lost 3 bases and J 0 bases, leaving 11 bases between the germline ends. CDR3 nucleotide sequence: TGTGCCAGCAGCCAGAGGGGGAGGTTGAACACTGAAGCTTTCTTT. Translation gives CASSQRGRLNTEAFF.

This clone was seen a single time. The V gene is TRBV5-4, the J gene TRBJ2-7; the match to TRBD2 covers 10 bases. Germline V gives CDR1 SGHNT, CDR2 YYREEE (reference sequence). Germline trimming cut 2 bases from V and 4 bases from J; bases unmatched to any gene: 6. The CDR3 runs 15 residues. CDR3 sequence: CASSLAGGIAYEQYF. CDR3 nucleotides: TGTGCCAGCAGCTTAGCGGGGGGGATCGCGTACGAGCAGTACTTC.

The V call is TRBV7-3, the J call TRBJ2-1; 14 bases match TRBD2. This CDR3 is 16 amino acids long. V trimming: 5 bases; J trimming: 9 bases; junction bases outside the gene matches: 9. The germline CDR1 and CDR2 sequences are SGHTA and FQGTGA. As DNA, the CDR3 is TGTGCCAGCAGCCCGGGACTAGCGGGGGAAGTAGGTGAGCAGTTCTTC. Translated, it gives CASSPGLAGEVGEQFF. The variable domain in full, with the rest retrieved from reference TRBV7-3 and TRBJ2-1, is GAGVSQTPSNKVTEKGKYVELRCDPISGHTALYWYRQSLGQGPEFLIYFQGTGAADDSGLPNDRFFAVRPEGSVSTLKIQRTERGDSAVYLCASSPGLAGEVGEQFFGPGTRLTVL.

V usage is TRBV18 and J usage is TRBJ2-5; D may correspond to TRBD1 or TRBD2 (6 bases each). Germline V lookup: CDR1 KGHSH, CDR2 LQKENI. V lost 1 base and J lost 5, with 14 bases in between. The CDR3 extends over 15 amino acids. The CDR3 is CASSPLGGLGETQYF. The CDR3, as DNA: TGTGCCAGCTCACCACTGGGGGGCCTGGGGGAGACCCAGTACTTC.

This clone was observed a handful of times. The chain joins TRBV19 to TRBJ2-1; 9 bases agree with TRBD2. V gave up 0 bases and J gave up 9 bases; unmatched junction bases: 9. CDR3 length equals 16 residues. CDR1 and CDR2 (germline): LNHDA, SQIVND (reference sequence). CDR3 bases: TGTGCCAGTAGTATAGATCTAGCGGGGATAGGGGGTGAGCAGTTCTTC. It translates to CASSIDLAGIGGEQFF. The variable domain in full, with the rest retrieved from reference TRBV19 and TRBJ2-1, is DGGITQSPKYLFRKEGQNVTLSCEQNLNHDAMYWYRQDPGQGLRLIYYSQIVNDFQKGDIAEGYSVSREKKESFPLTVTSAQKNPTAFYLCASSIDLAGIGGEQFFGPGTRLTVL.

V is TRBV16 and J is TRBJ1-4; a possible D gene is TRBD1 (5 bases). The CDR3 consists of 15 residues. The germline gives CDR1 KGHSY, CDR2 FQNENV. Trimming stripped 2 bases from V and 7 bases from J, with 14 bases between. The CDR3 nucleotides read TGTGCCAGCAGCCAAGCCGCGGGGCGGGGTGAAAAACTGTTTTTT. It specifies CASSQAAGRGEKLFF.